Below are 27 T cell receptor beta chains sequenced from a single sample in a study of CD8 T cells in ankylosing spondylitis. Broader study findings: Ankylosing spondylitis blood appeared to be characterized by a TCR beta motif of under ten highly homologous variants.

Their specific antigens are unknown. Using its own MiXCR run on the 5' RACE reads, TCRdb lists one record per CDR3 protein. The sample includes 750,000 to 850,000 distinct CDR3 sequences, approximately 12% seen only once; the top ten take approximately 0.51%. Sequencing was carried out using blood, either unsorted or a sorted T cell fraction (not recorded which). The receptors were sampled from a male donor with ankylosing spondylitis.

This clonotype was seen a few times. The chain is built from TRBV10-3 and TRBJ1-1; TRBD1 aligns across 7 bases. The CDR3 contains 13 residues. V was clipped by 9 bases and J by 4 bases; unmatched bases: 8. Germline CDR1 and CDR2: ENHRY and SYGVKD. Here the CDR3 DNA reads TGTGCCATACGAACAGGGGAAAGCACTGAAGCTTTCTTT. It codes for CAIRTGESTEAFF.

The rearrangement uses TRBV5-1 and TRBJ1-1; tentatively, D is TRBD1 (5 bases). The length of the CDR3 is 13 residues. V was clipped by 6 bases and J by 6 bases, with 15 bases between them. From germline, CDR1 is SGHRS and CDR2 YFSETQ. The CDR3 reads CASNFQGSPEAFF. As DNA, the CDR3 is TGCGCCAGCAACTTCCAGGGTAGCCCTGAAGCTTTCTTT.

The chain has TRBV4-3 and TRBJ2-1; D gene unclear. In germline, CDR1 is LGHNA, CDR2 YSLEER. The CDR3 runs to 15 residues. V lost 0 bases, J lost 8 bases, and 14 bases lay in between. The CDR3 bases are TGCGCCAGCAGCCAAGATTTTCGGGCCTTCGATGAGCAGTTCTTC. This encodes CASSQDFRAFDEQFF.

CDR3 nucleotide sequence: TGCGCCAGCACCGAACAGGGTTACACCGGGGAGCTGTTTTTT. Translating gives CASTEQGYTGELFF. This chain connects TRBV5-1 to TRBJ2-2, with TRBD1 as a possible D gene (6 bases). CDR3 size: 14 residues. Trimming removed 6 bases at V and 3 bases at J, with 12 bases between. Germline V gene data show CDR1 as SGHRS and CDR2 as YFSETQ.

There are a few counts of this clonotype. One end of the junction fails to match germline, which may point to a read error. This sequence joins TRBV10-3 and TRBJ2-7; D may match TRBD1 or TRBD2 (6 bases each). The CDR3 runs 13 residues. Germline lookup yields CDR1 ENHRY and CDR2 SYGVKD. Here the CDR3 DNA reads TGTGCCATCAGTGAGTCGGGCTTACAGGGAGGAGACTTC. This codes for CAISESGLQGGDF.

This clonotype was seen only a few times. V is TRBV4-3 and J is TRBJ2-2, with 9 bases that match TRBD1. Germline CDR1 is LGHNA and CDR2 is YSLEER. V was pared by 1 base and J by 7 bases, with 10 bases of the junction left unmatched. The CDR3 length is 17 residues. The CDR3: CASSQGWTGEIGGELFF. The DNA of the CDR3 is TGCGCCAGCAGCCAAGGGTGGACAGGGGAAATCGGCGGGGAGCTGTTTTTT.

This chain links TRBV28 with TRBJ2-7, with D possibly being TRBD1 (6 bases). Germline lookup yields CDR1 MDHEN and CDR2 SYDVKM. This CDR3 comprises 9 residues. The DNA for the CDR3 is TGTGCCAGCAGTTTCTGCCCAGGGGTG. Translated: CASSFCPGV.

J is TRBJ2-1 and V is TRBV20-1; D gene uncertain. V was pared by 4 bases and J by 7 bases, with 11 bases between. Germline V gene sequence: CDR1 DFQATT, CDR2 SNEGSKA (reference sequence). This CDR3 comprises 12 residues. This chain's CDR3 is CSATLGSNEQFF. The CDR3 region has the DNA TGCAGTGCTACCCTGGGTTCAAATGAGCAGTTCTTC.

This clonotype was observed a handful of times. The V and J genes are TRBV10-3 and TRBJ2-2; the D gene is possibly TRBD2 (5 bases). The CDR3 extends over 13 amino acids. With 4 bases removed from V and 6 bases from J, the gap between germline ends came to 9 bases. Germline lookup yields CDR1 ENHRY and CDR2 SYGVKD. In DNA form, the CDR3 reads TGTGCCATCAGTGTCAACGGGGCCGGGGAGCTGTTTTTT. As protein: CAISVNGAGELFF.

V and J are TRBV24-1 and TRBJ2-3; D is uncertain. Trimming took off 7 bases at V and 2 bases at J, with 18 bases between the two ends. The CDR3 is 16 amino acids. Germline CDR1 KGHDR, CDR2 SFDVKD. The CDR3 nucleotides are TGTGCCACCAGCTCTGGATCAGGCCGGGTCACAGATACGCAGTATTTT. Its protein is CATSSGSGRVTDTQYF.

At least ten counts were recorded for this clonotype. The V call is TRBV6-1, the J call TRBJ1-1; unclear D gene. Germline V gene sequence: CDR1 MNHNS, CDR2 SASEGT. V gave up 5 bases and J gave up 3 bases, with 13 bases separating them. The CDR3 extends over 14 amino acids. For the CDR3, the DNA is TGTGCCAGCAGTATAGGACCTTTACACACTGAAGCTTTCTTT. Protein: CASSIGPLHTEAFF.

V usage is TRBV5-1 and J usage is TRBJ1-6; 7 bases align to TRBD1. The CDR3 loop spans 15 amino acids. The V gene's germline CDR1 is SGHRS and CDR2 YFSETQ. The V gene end was trimmed by 4 bases and the J gene end by 10 bases; junction bases not matched to a gene: 11. The CDR3 protein is CASSLRTGQSSPLHF. In DNA, the CDR3 is TGCGCCAGCAGCCTGCGGACAGGCCAAAGCTCACCCCTCCACTTT.

At least ten counts were recorded for this clonotype. The chain couples TRBV20-1 to TRBJ2-3, with a weak D call TRBD1 (6 bases). This CDR3 spans 14 amino acids. CDR1 and CDR2 (germline): DFQATT, SNEGSKA (reference sequence). The V gene lost 3 bases and the J gene lost 2 bases, with 12 bases spanning the gap. The CDR3 reads CSARRAGVTDTQYF. The CDR3 bases are TGCAGTGCTAGGAGGGCAGGGGTCACAGATACGCAGTATTTT.

Many counts were recorded for this clonotype. This rearrangement joins TRBV29-1 to TRBJ1-1; D is unclear. V gave up 4 bases and J gave up 10 bases, with 13 bases separating them. This CDR3 has 11 residues. Germline V gives CDR1 SQVTM, CDR2 ANQGSEA. The CDR3 bases are TGCAGCGTTGGTTTTACAAGTGCAGCTTTCTTT. Protein sequence: CSVGFTSAAFF.

The chain couples TRBV5-4 to TRBJ2-3; TRBD2 aligns across 7 bases. The ends lost 3 bases at V and 4 bases at J; junction bases unmatched: 8. From germline, CDR1 is SGHNT and CDR2 YYREEE (reference sequence). This CDR3 region has 15 residues. In nucleotides, the CDR3 is TGTGCCAGCAGCTCTCCGTCTGGGAGGGCAGATACGCAGTATTTT. Its translation is CASSSPSGRADTQYF.

V is TRBV9 and J is TRBJ1-6; D might be TRBD1 (6 bases). This CDR3 contains 15 residues. V was clipped by 0 bases and J by 10 bases, with 14 bases between them. The germline V gene encodes CDR1 SGDLS and CDR2 YYNGEE. The CDR3 coding sequence is TGTGCCAGCAGCGTAGATCCAGGGGAATGGTCACCCCTCCACTTT. This codes for CASSVDPGEWSPLHF.

The chain has TRBV11-2 and TRBJ1-2, with a tentative D call TRBD1 (5 bases). CDR1 is SGHAT, CDR2 FQNNGV, per germline. The CDR3 contains 17 residues. The V gene lost 5 bases and the J gene lost 6 bases, with 25 bases spanning the gap. CDR3 nucleotide sequence: TGTGCCAGCAGCCGATACGGCAGGGCGCGGGGTAATAATGGCTACACCTTC. As protein: CASSRYGRARGNNGYTF.

This clonotype was counted ten times or more. The CDR3 DNA reads as TGTGCCAGCAGTCCAGGGGGAGGGTCCTACAATGAGCAGTTCTTC. Translating it yields CASSPGGGSYNEQFF. The V gene is TRBV5-5, the J gene TRBJ2-1, with D perhaps matching TRBD1 or TRBD2 (7 bases each). The germline CDR1 and CDR2 sequences are SGHKS and YYEKEE (reference sequence). This CDR3 has 15 amino acids. The V gene lost 5 bases and the J gene lost 1 base, with 13 bases spanning the gap.

The V call is TRBV5-1, the J call TRBJ2-7, with D possibly TRBD2 on 6 matching bases. From germline, CDR1 is SGHRS and CDR2 YFSETQ. The CDR3 is 14 residues long. V lost 5 bases to trimming and J lost 4 bases, with 16 bases between them. The CDR3: CASSRELGGYEQYF. The CDR3 region has the DNA TGCGCCAGCAGTAGAGAACTCGGGGGTTACGAGCAGTACTTC.

This chain connects TRBV27 to TRBJ1-5, with a tentative D call TRBD1 (5 bases). The CDR3 is 14 residues long. Germline V CDR1 and CDR2: MNHEY, SMNVEV (reference sequence). The V end was cut by 2 bases, the J end by 6 bases, with 11 bases between. The CDR3 spells CASSLGRGGQPQHF. The CDR3 DNA is TGTGCCAGCAGTTTAGGGAGGGGCGGTCAGCCCCAGCATTTT.

The chain is built from TRBV20-1 and TRBJ2-7, with D possibly matching TRBD1 (6 bases). This CDR3 contains 13 residues. Germline V lookup: CDR1 DFQATT, CDR2 SNEGSKA (reference sequence). V dropped 6 bases and J dropped 2 bases, with 14 bases sitting between them. CDR3 sequence: CSAHMDRTYEQYF. CDR3 nucleotide sequence: TGCAGTGCGCATATGGACAGAACCTACGAGCAGTACTTC.

V and J are TRBV5-1 and TRBJ2-7; D possibly corresponds to TRBD2 (5 bases). Between the trimmed V and J ends, which lost 8 bases and 2 bases, there was a span of 17 bases. Germline CDR1 is SGHRS and CDR2 is YFSETQ. This CDR3 spans 14 amino acids. The CDR3 bases are TGCGCCAGTGCCGTCTCGGGAATTCCCTACGAGCAGTACTTC. Translation gives CASAVSGIPYEQYF.

The sample holds a few counts of this clonotype. This chain joins TRBV20-1 and TRBJ2-6, with D perhaps matching TRBD1 (5 bases). The CDR3 is made up of 14 amino acids. V shed 5 bases and J shed 0 bases, with 8 bases lying between them. The germline V gene encodes CDR1 DFQATT and CDR2 SNEGSKA (reference sequence). CDR3 sequence reads: CSAFRVSGANVLTF. In nucleotides, the CDR3 is TGCAGTGCTTTCAGGGTCTCTGGGGCCAACGTCCTGACTTTC.

In this sample, this clonotype turned up a few times. This sequence joins TRBV20-1 and TRBJ1-2, with D tentatively TRBD1 (6 bases). Germline V CDR1 and CDR2: DFQATT, SNEGSKA (reference sequence). This CDR3 is 12 amino acids long. This CDR3 reads CATGRKDYGYTF. The DNA for the CDR3 is TGCGCAACAGGGCGTAAGGACTATGGCTACACCTTC.

This clonotype was observed a few times. The chain recombines TRBV6-5 with TRBJ1-2, with a weak D call TRBD1 (6 bases). The germline gives CDR1 MNHEY, CDR2 SVGAGI. CDR3 length equals 14 residues. V was shortened by 2 bases and J by 1 base, with 8 bases between the two germline ends. In DNA form, the CDR3 reads TGTGCCAGCAGTTACGGGGGGCTTAACTATGGCTACACCTTC. Amino acids: CASSYGGLNYGYTF.

This clonotype has a count of ten or more. This chain links TRBV24-1 with TRBJ1-5; tentatively, D is TRBD1 (6 bases). CDR3 size: 17 residues. V lost 4 bases and J 0 bases, leaving 15 bases between the germline ends. In germline, CDR1 is KGHDR, CDR2 SFDVKD. CDR3 amino acids: CATSDPSGAGSNQPQHF. CDR3 coding DNA: TGTGCCACCAGTGACCCCTCGGGGGCGGGTAGCAATCAGCCCCAGCATTTT.

The chain employs TRBV20-1 and TRBJ1-5, with D possibly matching TRBD1 (5 bases). The CDR3 is 13 amino acids. CDR1 and CDR2 (germline): DFQATT, SNEGSKA (reference sequence). With 5 bases removed from V and 2 bases from J, the gap between germline ends came to 10 bases. CDR3 nucleotide sequence: TGCAGTGCTTTTTCGACAGGCAATCAGCCCCAGCATTTT. Its translation: CSAFSTGNQPQHF.